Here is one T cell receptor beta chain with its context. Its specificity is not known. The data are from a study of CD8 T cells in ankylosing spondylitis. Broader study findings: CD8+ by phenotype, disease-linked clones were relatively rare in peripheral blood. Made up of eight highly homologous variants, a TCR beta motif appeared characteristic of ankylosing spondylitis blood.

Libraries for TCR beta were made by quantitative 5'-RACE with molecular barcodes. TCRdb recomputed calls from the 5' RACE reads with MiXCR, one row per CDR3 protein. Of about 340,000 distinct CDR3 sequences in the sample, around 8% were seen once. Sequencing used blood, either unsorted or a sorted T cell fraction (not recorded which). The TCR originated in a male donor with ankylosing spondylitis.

The CDR3 region has the DNA TGCGCCAGCAGCCCGGGACAGACTCAGGGAGAGACCCAGTACTTC. Its translation: CASSPGQTQGETQYF. The V call is TRBV4-1, the J call TRBJ2-5, with 7 bases matching TRBD1. The CDR3 is 15 amino acids. With V trimmed by 4 bases and J by 4 bases, 9 bases remained unmatched. Germline V gene data show CDR1 as MGHRA and CDR2 as YSYEKL.